Listed here is a single T cell receptor beta chain. TCRdb re-derived calls from the RT-PCR reads in MiXCR, one entry per CDR3 protein. This sample yields about a million distinct CDR3 sequences, of which more than 15% are seen a single time; around 5.5% belongs to the top ten. The CDR3 spans 14 residues. The V end was cut by 3 bases, the J end by 6 bases, with 15 bases between. This specimen comes from a study of patients and donors after allogeneic stem cell transplantation. The chain employs TRBV12-3 or TRBV12-4 and TRBJ2-7; D perhaps matches TRBD1 (6 bases). The sequencing sample was made of blood, either unsorted or a sorted T cell fraction (not recorded which). The receptor was derived from a human donor who was either an allogeneic HSCT recipient or a stem cell or donor lymphocyte infusion donor (not recorded which). It is not recorded whose cells these are; they may come from a transplant donor. CDR3 in amino acids: CASSFGGLGFEQYF. The DNA of the CDR3 is TGTGCCAGCAGTTTTGGGGGCCTGGGTTTCGAGCAGTACTTC.